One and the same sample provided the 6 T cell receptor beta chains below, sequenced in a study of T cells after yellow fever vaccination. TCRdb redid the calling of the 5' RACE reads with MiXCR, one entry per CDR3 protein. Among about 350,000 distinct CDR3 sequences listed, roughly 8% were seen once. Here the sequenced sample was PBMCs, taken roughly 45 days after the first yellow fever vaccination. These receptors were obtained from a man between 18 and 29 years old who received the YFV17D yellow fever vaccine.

The CDR3, as DNA: TGCAGTGCTCCCCCGGGACAGGGTACTTCACCCCTCCACTTT. This encodes CSAPPGQGTSPLHF. The chain joins TRBV20-1 to TRBJ1-6; 9 bases align to TRBD1. The CDR3 runs 14 residues. The V gene's germline CDR1 is DFQATT and CDR2 SNEGSKA (reference sequence). Trimming removed 5 bases from V and 9 bases from J; junction bases left unmatched: 8.

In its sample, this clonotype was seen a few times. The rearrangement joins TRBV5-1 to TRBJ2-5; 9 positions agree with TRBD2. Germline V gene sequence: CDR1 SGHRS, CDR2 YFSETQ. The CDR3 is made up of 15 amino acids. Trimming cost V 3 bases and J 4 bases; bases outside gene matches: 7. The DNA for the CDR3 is TGCGCCAGCAGCTACGGACTAGCGCTCGGAGAGACCCAGTACTTC. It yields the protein CASSYGLALGETQYF.

CDR3 loop: CASSFETTDTQYF. CDR3 DNA: TGTGCCAGCAGCTTCGAGACCACAGATACGCAGTATTTT. The V and J genes are TRBV5-4 and TRBJ2-3; D unclear. The CDR3 runs 13 residues. V lost 2 bases and J 2 bases, leaving 6 bases between the germline ends. The V gene's germline CDR1 is SGHNT and CDR2 YYREEE (reference sequence).

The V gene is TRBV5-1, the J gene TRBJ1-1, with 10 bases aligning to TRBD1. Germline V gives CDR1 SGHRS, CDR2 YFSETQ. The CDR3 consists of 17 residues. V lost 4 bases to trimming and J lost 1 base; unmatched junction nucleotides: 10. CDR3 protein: CASSPFRDRGANTEAFF. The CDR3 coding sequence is TGCGCCAGCAGCCCATTCCGGGACAGGGGTGCGAACACTGAAGCTTTCTTT.

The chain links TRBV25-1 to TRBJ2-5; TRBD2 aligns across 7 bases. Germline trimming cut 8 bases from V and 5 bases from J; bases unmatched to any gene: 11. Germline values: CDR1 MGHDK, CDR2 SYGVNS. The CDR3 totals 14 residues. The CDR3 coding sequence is TGTGCCAGCTCCAGGGCGGGGGTGTGGGAGACCCAGTACTTC. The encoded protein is CASSRAGVWETQYF.

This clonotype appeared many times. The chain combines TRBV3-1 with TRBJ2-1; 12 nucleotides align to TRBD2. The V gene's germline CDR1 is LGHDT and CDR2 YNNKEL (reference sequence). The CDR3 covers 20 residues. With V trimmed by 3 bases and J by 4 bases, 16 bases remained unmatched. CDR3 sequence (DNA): TGTGCCAGCAGCCACCCAGCTAGCGGGGGGGACCACCCCTATTACAATGAGCAGTTCTTC. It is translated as CASSHPASGGDHPYYNEQFF.